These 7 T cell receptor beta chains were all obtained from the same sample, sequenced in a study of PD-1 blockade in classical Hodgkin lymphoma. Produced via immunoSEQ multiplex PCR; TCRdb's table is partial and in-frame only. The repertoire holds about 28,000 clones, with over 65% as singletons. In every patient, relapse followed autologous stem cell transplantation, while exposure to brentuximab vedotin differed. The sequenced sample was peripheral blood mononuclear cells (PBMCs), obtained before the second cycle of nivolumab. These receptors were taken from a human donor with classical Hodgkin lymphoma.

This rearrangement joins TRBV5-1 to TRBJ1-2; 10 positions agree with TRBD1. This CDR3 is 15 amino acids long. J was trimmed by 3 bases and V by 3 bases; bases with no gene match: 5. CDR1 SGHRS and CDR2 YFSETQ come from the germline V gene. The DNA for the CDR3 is TGCGCCAGCAGCTCGAGAGGACAGGGGGACTATGGCTACACCTTC. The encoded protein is CASSSRGQGDYGYTF.

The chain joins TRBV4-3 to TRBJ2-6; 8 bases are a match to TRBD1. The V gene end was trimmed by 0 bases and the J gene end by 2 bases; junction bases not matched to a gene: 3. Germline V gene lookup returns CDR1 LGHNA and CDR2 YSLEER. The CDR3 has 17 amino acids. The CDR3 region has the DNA TGCGCCAGCAGCCAAGATATACAGGGGGCTGGGGCCAACGTCCTGACTTTC. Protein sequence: CASSQDIQGAGANVLTF.

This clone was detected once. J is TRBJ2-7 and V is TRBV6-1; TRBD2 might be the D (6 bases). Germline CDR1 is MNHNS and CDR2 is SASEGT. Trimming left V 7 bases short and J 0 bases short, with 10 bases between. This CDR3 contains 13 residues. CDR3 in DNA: TGTGCCAGCAATGTCGGGAGCTCCTACGAGCAGTACTTC. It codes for CASNVGSSYEQYF.

The CDR3 DNA is TGCGCCAGCAGCGTGGGACTAAACTACAATGAGCAGTTCTTC. Protein sequence: CASSVGLNYNEQFF. This rearrangement joins TRBV5-1 to TRBJ2-1, with 7 bases lining up with TRBD2. The CDR3 is 14 amino acids. CDR1 is SGHRS, CDR2 YFSETQ, per germline. Trimming removed 4 bases from V and 3 bases from J; junction bases left unmatched: 4.

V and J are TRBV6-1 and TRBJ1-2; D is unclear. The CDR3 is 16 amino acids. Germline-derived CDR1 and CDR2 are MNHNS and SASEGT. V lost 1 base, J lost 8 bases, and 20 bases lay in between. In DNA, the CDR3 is TGTGCCAGCAGTGAAGAATTTTCCTGGCAGGCGTACGGCTACACCTTC. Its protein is CASSEEFSWQAYGYTF.

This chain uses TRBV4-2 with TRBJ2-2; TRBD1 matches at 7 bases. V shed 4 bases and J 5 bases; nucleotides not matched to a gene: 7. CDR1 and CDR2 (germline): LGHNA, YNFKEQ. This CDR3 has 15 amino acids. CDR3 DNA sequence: TGTGCCAGCAGCCCCGGGACAGTTAAGACCGGGGAGCTGTTTTTT. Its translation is CASSPGTVKTGELFF.

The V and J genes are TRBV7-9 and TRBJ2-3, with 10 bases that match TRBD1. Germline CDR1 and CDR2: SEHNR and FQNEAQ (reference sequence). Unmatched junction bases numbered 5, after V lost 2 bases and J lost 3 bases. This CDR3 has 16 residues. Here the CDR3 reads CASSLRGTGATDTQYF. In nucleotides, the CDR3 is TGTGCCAGCAGCTTAAGGGGGACAGGGGCGACAGATACGCAGTATTTT.